The 6 T cell receptor beta chains given below trace back to one sample, sequenced in a study of blood T cell repertoires in COVID-19. The protocol was immunoSEQ multiplex PCR, while the TCRdb copy is restricted to in-frame clones and leaves out a portion. The sample lists 65,000 to 85,000 clones, over 65% seen once, with 4.5% to 6% in the top ten. Sequenced input: peripheral blood. The receptors originated from a man aged 45-65 years with active or convalescent COVID-19.

The chain is built from TRBV5-6 and TRBJ2-5, with TRBD1 as a possible D gene (5 bases). Germline V gene sequence: CDR1 SGHDT, CDR2 YYEEEE. Between the trimmed V and J ends, which lost 0 bases and 3 bases, there was a span of 9 bases. This CDR3 is built from 14 residues. The CDR3 loop reads CASSLVVREETQYF. The CDR3 DNA follows: TGTGCCAGCAGCTTGGTAGTCAGGGAAGAGACCCAGTACTTC.

The chain uses TRBV14 and TRBJ1-2; D call uncertain. The CDR3 contains 15 residues. The germline gives CDR1 SGHDN, CDR2 FVKESK. V lost 0 bases, J lost 7 bases, and 15 bases lay in between. The CDR3 sequence is CASSQERHKKFGYTF. The CDR3 region has the DNA TGTGCCAGCAGCCAAGAGAGACATAAGAAGTTTGGCTACACCTTC.

This chain joins TRBV27 and TRBJ1-3; no clear D gene. Germline CDR1 MNHEY, CDR2 SMNVEV (reference sequence). V lost 5 bases to trimming and J lost 4 bases, with 9 bases between them. The length of the CDR3 is 13 residues. CDR3: CASSARSGNTIYF. CDR3 coding DNA: TGTGCCAGCAGTGCCCGAAGCGGAAACACCATATATTTT.

The chain links TRBV11-2 to TRBJ1-6; possibly TRBD1 for D (6 bases). Germline values: CDR1 SGHAT, CDR2 FQNNGV. The CDR3 contains 13 residues. The CDR3 sequence is CGSRTDYNSPLHF. CDR3 coding DNA: TGTGGCAGTCGGACAGATTATAATTCACCCCTCCACTTT.

The V call is TRBV7-3, the J call TRBJ2-5, with D possibly matching TRBD2 (6 bases). The V gene's germline CDR1 is SGHTA and CDR2 FQGTGA. V lost 4 bases to trimming and J lost 5 bases, with 17 bases between them. There are 15 residues in the CDR3. The CDR3 DNA follows: TGTGCCAGCAGCTCCTCCGGCGGGGCAGGGGAGACCCAGTACTTC. This gives the protein CASSSSGGAGETQYF.

This sequence joins TRBV6-5 and TRBJ2-5; weak D call: TRBD1 (5 bases). Germline-derived CDR1 and CDR2 are MNHEY and SVGAGI. CDR3 length equals 14 residues. V shed 7 bases and J shed 3 bases, with 15 bases lying between them. CDR3 amino acids: CASIEKGEKETQYF. The CDR3 DNA is TGTGCCAGCATCGAGAAAGGGGAAAAAGAGACCCAGTACTTC.